This TCR beta chain was recorded in a study of beta chain features in type 1 diabetes. Whole-study context: All of the samples together had over 90 million sorted cells examined.

Study results and limitations: Researchers report that Type 1 diabetes patients had moderately but significantly shorter TCRB CDR3s across all four CD4+ subsets.

This clone was recorded a few times. Its target is unknown. Every isolated RNA sample was fully reverse transcribed, so sequencing captured expressed TCRB transcripts. Approximately 3.5 million reads per sample were averaged for naive, central memory and regulatory samples. Libraries were prepared by immunoSEQ multiplex PCR; TCRdb keeps only in-frame clonotypes and omits some of them. The sample records a few hundred thousand clones, around 12% being singletons. Staining for CD45RO/CCR7/CD25/CD127/CD95/CD27 allowed sorting of CD4+ naive, central memory, regulatory and stem cell-like memory cells. Without exception, sorted populations had purity beyond 95%. CDR3 length: 15 amino acids. V was clipped by 1 base and J by 4 bases; unmatched bases: 6. Per germline, CDR1 SGHDN and CDR2 FVKESK.

The genes are TRBV14 and TRBJ1-2, with TRBD1 identical over 7 bases. The specimen sequenced was naive CD4+ T cells from blood. This clonotype was sampled from a woman younger than 30 with type 1 diabetes. CDR3 region: CASSQGATGSYGYTF. The CDR3 nucleotides read TGTGCCAGCAGCCAAGGGGCGACAGGGTCCTATGGCTACACCTTC.